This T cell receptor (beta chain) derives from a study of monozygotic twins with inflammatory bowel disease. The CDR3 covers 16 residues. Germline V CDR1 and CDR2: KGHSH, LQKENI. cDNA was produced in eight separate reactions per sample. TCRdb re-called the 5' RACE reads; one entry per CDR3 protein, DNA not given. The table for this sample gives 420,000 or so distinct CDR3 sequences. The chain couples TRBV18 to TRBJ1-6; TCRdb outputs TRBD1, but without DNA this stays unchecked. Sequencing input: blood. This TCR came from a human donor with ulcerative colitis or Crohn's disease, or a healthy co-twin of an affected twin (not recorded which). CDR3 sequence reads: CASSPTSGTGSSPLHF. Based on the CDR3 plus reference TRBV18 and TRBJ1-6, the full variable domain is NAGVMQNPRHLVRRRGQEARLRCSPMKGHSHVYWYRQLPEEGLKFMVYLQKENIIDESGMPKERFSAEFPKEGPSILRIQQVVRGDSAAYFCASSPTSGTGSSPLHFGNGTRLTVT.